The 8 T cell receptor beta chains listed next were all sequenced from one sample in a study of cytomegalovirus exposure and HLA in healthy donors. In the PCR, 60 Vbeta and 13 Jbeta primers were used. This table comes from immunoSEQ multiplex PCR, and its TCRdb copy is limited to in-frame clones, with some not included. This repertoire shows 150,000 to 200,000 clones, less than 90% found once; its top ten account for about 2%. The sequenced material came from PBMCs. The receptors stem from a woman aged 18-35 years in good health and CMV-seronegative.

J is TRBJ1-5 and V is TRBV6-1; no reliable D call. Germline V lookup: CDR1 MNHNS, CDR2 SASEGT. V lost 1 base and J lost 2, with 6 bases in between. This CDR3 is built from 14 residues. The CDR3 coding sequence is TGTGCCAGCAGTGAAGGAACAGGCAATCAGCCCCAGCATTTT. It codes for CASSEGTGNQPQHF.

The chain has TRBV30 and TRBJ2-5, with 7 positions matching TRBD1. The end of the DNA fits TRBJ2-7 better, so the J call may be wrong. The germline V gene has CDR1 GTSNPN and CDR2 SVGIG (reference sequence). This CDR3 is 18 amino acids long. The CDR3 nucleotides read TGTGCCTGGTCGGCTTACGGACAGGCAATCTATGGCTCCTACGAGCAGTACTTC. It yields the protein CAWSAYGQAIYGSYEQYF.

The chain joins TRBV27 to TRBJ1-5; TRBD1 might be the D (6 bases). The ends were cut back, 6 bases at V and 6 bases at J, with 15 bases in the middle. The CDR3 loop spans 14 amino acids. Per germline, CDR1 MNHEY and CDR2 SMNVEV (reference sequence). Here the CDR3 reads CASSRNRVGQPQHF. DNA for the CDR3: TGTGCCAGCAGCAGAAACAGGGTGGGTCAGCCCCAGCATTTT.

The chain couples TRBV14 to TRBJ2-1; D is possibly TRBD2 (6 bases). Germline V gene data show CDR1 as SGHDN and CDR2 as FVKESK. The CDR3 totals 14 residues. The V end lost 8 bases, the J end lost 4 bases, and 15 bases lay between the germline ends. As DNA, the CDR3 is TGTGCCAGCGAGCGCTGGCGGGGTTACAATGAGCAGTTCTTC. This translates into CASERWRGYNEQFF.

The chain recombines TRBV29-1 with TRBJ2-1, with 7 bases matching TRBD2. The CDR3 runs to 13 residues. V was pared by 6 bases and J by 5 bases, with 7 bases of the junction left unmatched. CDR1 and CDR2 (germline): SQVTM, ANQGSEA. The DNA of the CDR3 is TGCAGCGTAACGGGGAGGGAAGACAATGAGCAGTTCTTC. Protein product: CSVTGREDNEQFF.

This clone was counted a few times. The CDR3 DNA reads as TGTGCCAGCAGCTTGATCCTATACTCTGGAAACACCATATATTTT. Amino acid sequence: CASSLILYSGNTIYF. The chain carries TRBV5-5 and TRBJ1-3; D is unresolved. This CDR3 spans 15 amino acids. V was trimmed by 1 base and J by 0 bases, leaving 8 bases between them. Per the germline V gene, CDR1 is SGHKS and CDR2 is YYEKEE (reference sequence).

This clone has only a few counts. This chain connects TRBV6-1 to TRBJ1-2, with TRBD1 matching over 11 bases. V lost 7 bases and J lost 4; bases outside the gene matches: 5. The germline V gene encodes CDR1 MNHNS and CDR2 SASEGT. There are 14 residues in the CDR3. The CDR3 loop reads CASTEGTGGYGYTF. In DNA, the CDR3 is TGTGCCAGCACCGAAGGGACAGGGGGCTATGGCTACACCTTC.

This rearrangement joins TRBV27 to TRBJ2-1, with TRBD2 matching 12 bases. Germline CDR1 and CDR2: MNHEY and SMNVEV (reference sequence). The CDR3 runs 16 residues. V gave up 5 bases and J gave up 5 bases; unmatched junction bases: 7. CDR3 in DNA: TGTGCCAGCAGTACCCCTAGCGGGGGGGTTGACAATGAGCAGTTCTTC. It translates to CASSTPSGGVDNEQFF.